The T cell receptor beta chain described here comes from a study of blood T cell repertoires in COVID-19. Data came from immunoSEQ multiplex PCR; TCRdb stores just in-frame clones and leaves some out. Among fewer than 400,000 clones listed, about 85% were seen once. The ends lost 6 bases at V and 3 bases at J; junction bases unmatched: 10. Germline assignment: CDR1 LNHDA and CDR2 SQIVND (reference sequence). The CDR3 is 15 amino acids. The sample was peripheral blood. This chain links TRBV19 with TRBJ1-2; 7 bases match TRBD1. The sequence derives from a woman between 18 and 29 years old with acute or convalescent COVID-19. For the CDR3, the DNA is TGTGCCAGTAGCTTGACAGGGTTGTTGGACTATGGCTACACCTTC. Its translation is CASSLTGLLDYGYTF.